This is a list of T cell receptor beta chains from one sample in a study of blood T cell repertoires in COVID-19. Profiled with immunoSEQ multiplex PCR; TCRdb holds only in-frame clones, not every one. The sample lists 250,000 to 300,000 clones, 70% to 90% seen once, with about an eighth in the top ten. Source material: peripheral blood. The receptor set was obtained from a woman in her sixties or seventies with acute or convalescent COVID-19. Both conserved end residues are part of each CDR3. The order of the fields is D gene, V gene, clone size, J gene, CDR3 DNA, CDR3 protein. D genes are given only for firm matches. Size is stated for part of the rows, as once, few or many counts, or as a class when the clone is expanded.

d_gene: .
v_gene: TRBV11-2
abundance: .
j_gene: TRBJ1-1
CDR3nt: TGTGCCAGCAGCTTAGGACAGGTTTCTAGTGAAGCTTTCTTT
CDR3aa: CASSLGQVSSEAFF

d_gene: .
v_gene: TRBV11-1
abundance: .
j_gene: TRBJ2-1
CDR3nt: TGTGCCAGCAGCTTCTTGGGAGATGAGCAGTTCTTC
CDR3aa: CASSFLGDEQFF

d_gene: .
v_gene: TRBV15
abundance: once
j_gene: TRBJ2-7
CDR3nt: TGTGCCACCAGCAGAGATCGTTTGGGCGTCGAGCAGTACTTC
CDR3aa: CATSRDRLGVEQYF

d_gene: .
v_gene: TRBV7-2
abundance: .
j_gene: TRBJ2-5
CDR3nt: TGTGCCAGCAGCTTAGCGTTCAGGGTAGAGACCCAGTACTTC
CDR3aa: CASSLAFRVETQYF

d_gene: TRBD1
v_gene: TRBV5-1
abundance: .
j_gene: TRBJ1-1
CDR3nt: TGCGCCAGCAGCGTTGCGACAGGGGGGTTAGCTGAAGCTTTCTTT
CDR3aa: CASSVATGGLAEAFF

d_gene: TRBD2
v_gene: TRBV4-1
abundance: .
j_gene: TRBJ2-1
CDR3nt: TGCGCCAGCAGCTGGCTAGCGGGCTACAATGAGCAGTTCTTC
CDR3aa: CASSWLAGYNEQFF

d_gene: TRBD2
v_gene: TRBV27
abundance: .
j_gene: TRBJ2-3
CDR3nt: TGTGCCAGCAAGGGTAGCGGGAGCATATCAATTAGCACAGATACGCAGTATTTT
CDR3aa: CASKGSGSISISTDTQYF

d_gene: TRBD1
v_gene: TRBV6-6
abundance: .
j_gene: TRBJ1-1
CDR3nt: TGTGCCAGCAGTTACGACAGGGCCCCCCCGAACACTGAAGCTTTCTTT
CDR3aa: CASSYDRAPPNTEAFF

d_gene: .
v_gene: TRBV2
abundance: .
j_gene: TRBJ1-5
CDR3nt: TGTGCCAGCAGTGTTAGGGGGAGCAGTCAGCCCCAGCATTTT
CDR3aa: CASSVRGSSQPQHF

d_gene: TRBD1
v_gene: TRBV19
abundance: .
j_gene: TRBJ1-2
CDR3nt: TGTGCCAGTAGTATGTTATCGGGACAGTATGGCTACACCTTC
CDR3aa: CASSMLSGQYGYTF

d_gene: .
v_gene: TRBV5-4
abundance: few
j_gene: TRBJ2-7
CDR3nt: TGTGCCAGCAGCTTGTTCCTTGCCTACGAGCAGTACTTC
CDR3aa: CASSLFLAYEQYF

d_gene: .
v_gene: TRBV20-1
abundance: once
j_gene: TRBJ1-2
CDR3nt: TGCAGTGCTCAGCCAGGTGATGGCTACACCTTC
CDR3aa: CSAQPGDGYTF

d_gene: .
v_gene: TRBV6-5
abundance: .
j_gene: TRBJ1-4
CDR3nt: TGTGCCAGCAGTTACTCGACAACGACTAATGAAAAACTGTTTTTT
CDR3aa: CASSYSTTTNEKLFF

d_gene: TRBD2
v_gene: TRBV29-1
abundance: once
j_gene: TRBJ2-3
CDR3nt: TGCAGCGTTGGTATTCCCGGGACTAGAGATACGCAGTATTTT
CDR3aa: CSVGIPGTRDTQYF

d_gene: TRBD1
v_gene: TRBV13
abundance: .
j_gene: TRBJ1-2
CDR3nt: TGTGCCAGCAGCGTTGGACAGGGGGGTGGCTACACCTTC
CDR3aa: CASSVGQGGGYTF

d_gene: .
v_gene: TRBV6-6
abundance: .
j_gene: TRBJ1-1
CDR3nt: TGTGCCAGCAGTCATCGGAGCCAGAACACTGAAGCTTTCTTT
CDR3aa: CASSHRSQNTEAFF

d_gene: TRBD1
v_gene: TRBV12-3/TRBV12-4
abundance: .
j_gene: TRBJ1-1
CDR3nt: TGTGCCAGCAGTTCAGGGGGCACTGAAGCTTTCTTT
CDR3aa: CASSSGGTEAFF

d_gene: .
v_gene: TRBV5-1
abundance: .
j_gene: TRBJ1-1
CDR3nt: TGCGCCAGCAGCGACACCTTGAACACTGAAGCTTTCTTT
CDR3aa: CASSDTLNTEAFF

d_gene: TRBD1
v_gene: TRBV14
abundance: .
j_gene: TRBJ2-7
CDR3nt: TGTGCCAGCAGCCAAGGAACCTGGGACAGGTCGTACGAGCAGTACTTC
CDR3aa: CASSQGTWDRSYEQYF

d_gene: TRBD1
v_gene: TRBV27
abundance: few
j_gene: TRBJ1-6
CDR3nt: TGTGCCAGCCGACAGGGAGGTAATTCACCCCTCCACTTT
CDR3aa: CASRQGGNSPLHF

d_gene: .
v_gene: TRBV7-2
abundance: .
j_gene: TRBJ2-4
CDR3nt: TGTGCCAGCAGTTCAGGGTCAAATGCCATTCAGTACTTC
CDR3aa: CASSSGSNAIQYF

d_gene: .
v_gene: TRBV6-1
abundance: .
j_gene: TRBJ2-7
CDR3nt: TGTGCCAGCAGTGAAATCGGGCAGGGTTTGCGGCAGTACTTC
CDR3aa: CASSEIGQGLRQYF

d_gene: .
v_gene: TRBV20-1
abundance: .
j_gene: TRBJ1-5
CDR3nt: TGCAGTGCTAGTTTACCGGGACACGGGAGCAATCAGCCCCAGCATTTT
CDR3aa: CSASLPGHGSNQPQHF

d_gene: .
v_gene: TRBV28
abundance: .
j_gene: TRBJ1-6
CDR3nt: TGTGCCAGCAGTCCACGGGAGGGAAGCAATTCACCCCTCCACTTT
CDR3aa: CASSPREGSNSPLHF

d_gene: .
v_gene: TRBV28
abundance: .
j_gene: TRBJ1-1
CDR3nt: TGTGCCAGCAGTTACCTCTTAACATCGAGCCGGGTGAACACTGAAGCTTTCTTT
CDR3aa: CASSYLLTSSRVNTEAFF

d_gene: TRBD1
v_gene: TRBV24-1
abundance: .
j_gene: TRBJ1-3
CDR3nt: TGTGCCACCAGTGACGGACAGGGTGGGACTGGAAACACCATATATTTT
CDR3aa: CATSDGQGGTGNTIYF

d_gene: .
v_gene: TRBV12-3/TRBV12-4
abundance: few
j_gene: TRBJ1-1
CDR3nt: TGTGCCAGCAGTTTCAGGGTTGCTGAAGCTTTCTTT
CDR3aa: CASSFRVAEAFF

d_gene: TRBD1
v_gene: TRBV5-1
abundance: .
j_gene: TRBJ2-7
CDR3nt: TGCGCCAGCAGCCTAGGGACAGGGAACACTTACGAGCAGTACTTC
CDR3aa: CASSLGTGNTYEQYF

d_gene: TRBD2
v_gene: TRBV7-2
abundance: .
j_gene: TRBJ2-5
CDR3nt: TGTGCCAGCAGCTTAGGGTTAGCGGGGGGGTACCAAGAGACCCAGTACTTC
CDR3aa: CASSLGLAGGYQETQYF

d_gene: TRBD1
v_gene: TRBV28
abundance: .
j_gene: TRBJ2-7
CDR3nt: TGTGCCAGCACCCCAGGGGGTGCCTACGAGCAGTACTTC
CDR3aa: CASTPGGAYEQYF

d_gene: TRBD1
v_gene: TRBV20-1
abundance: .
j_gene: TRBJ2-7
CDR3nt: TGCAGTGCTAGTGGCGCGCCTAGGACAGGGGTCTCCTACGAGCAGTACTTC
CDR3aa: CSASGAPRTGVSYEQYF

d_gene: TRBD2
v_gene: TRBV7-2
abundance: once
j_gene: TRBJ2-7
CDR3nt: TGTGCCAGCAGCTTCAGAGGGTCAGCGGGAGGGGTAGGGGAGCAGTACTTC
CDR3aa: CASSFRGSAGGVGEQYF

d_gene: .
v_gene: TRBV27
abundance: .
j_gene: TRBJ2-3
CDR3nt: TGTGCCAGCAGTCTGAAGGGGGAAACAGATACGCAGTATTTT
CDR3aa: CASSLKGETDTQYF

d_gene: TRBD1
v_gene: TRBV4-1
abundance: .
j_gene: TRBJ1-1
CDR3nt: TGCGCCAGCAGCCGAGGACAGGGGTGGGCTGAAGCTTTCTTT
CDR3aa: CASSRGQGWAEAFF

d_gene: TRBD2
v_gene: TRBV3-1/TRBV3-2
abundance: .
j_gene: TRBJ2-7
CDR3nt: TGTGCCAGCAGCCAAGATTCCTTTCGGGGGGTCGAGCAGTACTTC
CDR3aa: CASSQDSFRGVEQYF

d_gene: .
v_gene: TRBV11-2
abundance: .
j_gene: TRBJ1-3
CDR3nt: TGTGCCAGCAGCCAATCACAGGGTTTGGGGAACACCATATATTTT
CDR3aa: CASSQSQGLGNTIYF

d_gene: .
v_gene: TRBV2
abundance: .
j_gene: TRBJ2-2
CDR3nt: TGTGCCAGCTCCATCCTAGACCGGGGAGCTAGCGGGGAGCTGTTTTTT
CDR3aa: CASSILDRGASGELFF

d_gene: TRBD1
v_gene: TRBV15
abundance: .
j_gene: TRBJ2-5
CDR3nt: TGTGCCACCAGCAGAGGCAAACAGGGGGTTGAGACCCAGTACTTC
CDR3aa: CATSRGKQGVETQYF

d_gene: .
v_gene: TRBV2
abundance: .
j_gene: TRBJ1-5
CDR3nt: TGTGCCAGGGCCGCGGGACCTTTGGGAAGCAATCAGCCCCAGCATTTT
CDR3aa: CARAAGPLGSNQPQHF

d_gene: .
v_gene: TRBV7-9
abundance: .
j_gene: TRBJ1-5
CDR3nt: TGTGCCAGCAGCCTGGGGGGAAGAAATCAGCCCCAGCATTTT
CDR3aa: CASSLGGRNQPQHF

d_gene: .
v_gene: TRBV7-2
abundance: .
j_gene: TRBJ1-6
CDR3nt: TGTGCCAGCAGCTTAGCCTACGACGTATGGACTCATAATTCACCCCTCCACTTT
CDR3aa: CASSLAYDVWTHNSPLHF

d_gene: .
v_gene: TRBV7-6
abundance: .
j_gene: TRBJ1-6
CDR3nt: TGTGCCAGCAGCTTAGGCAGGTTCGAGTCACCCCTCCACTTT
CDR3aa: CASSLGRFESPLHF

d_gene: TRBD2
v_gene: TRBV7-6
abundance: .
j_gene: TRBJ2-2
CDR3nt: TGTGCCAGCAGCTTCGCGACTAGCGGGGGCTTCGACACCGGGGAGCTGTTTTTT
CDR3aa: CASSFATSGGFDTGELFF

d_gene: .
v_gene: TRBV15
abundance: .
j_gene: TRBJ2-7
CDR3nt: TGTGCCACCAGCAGAGTTGGGACACTAACCTACGAGCAGTACTTC
CDR3aa: CATSRVGTLTYEQYF

d_gene: TRBD2
v_gene: TRBV24-1
abundance: .
j_gene: TRBJ2-7
CDR3nt: TGTGCCACTAGCGGGGGGCGCAACAACGAGCAGTACTTC
CDR3aa: CATSGGRNNEQYF

d_gene: TRBD1
v_gene: TRBV9
abundance: .
j_gene: TRBJ1-3
CDR3nt: TGTGCCAGCAGCGTCAGCGGGACAGGGTTGGGAAACACCATATATTTT
CDR3aa: CASSVSGTGLGNTIYF

d_gene: .
v_gene: TRBV5-1
abundance: .
j_gene: TRBJ2-5
CDR3nt: TGCGCCAGCAGCGATGGGGCTGGGGCGAGGGAGACCCAGTACTTC
CDR3aa: CASSDGAGARETQYF

d_gene: TRBD1
v_gene: TRBV27
abundance: .
j_gene: TRBJ1-3
CDR3nt: TGTGCCAGCAGTTCGACAGGGGGTCCTGGAAACACCATATATTTT
CDR3aa: CASSSTGGPGNTIYF